This TCR beta chain came from a study of cytomegalovirus exposure and HLA in healthy donors. The overall study: Of around 410 genotyped donors, more than 75% grouped in the Caucasian-associated ancestry cluster.

A multiplex PCR was run with 60 Vbeta primers and 13 Jbeta primers. Generated by immunoSEQ multiplex PCR, the TCRdb table keeps only in-frame clones and is missing some. The data show some 200,000 clones, around 79% seen once. The donors comprised healthy bone marrow donors. Donors sampled were nominally healthy, though unrecorded immune exposures were likely. The CDR3 is 12 residues long. The germline V gene encodes CDR1 SEHNR and CDR2 FQNEAQ (reference sequence). The V and J ends lost 9 bases and 5 bases, in that order; junction bases with no gene match: 6. The V and J genes are TRBV7-9 and TRBJ2-5; 7 bases map to TRBD1. Sequenced sample: PBMCs. This sequence was found in a girl aged 2-15 years in good health and CMV-seronegative. The CDR3 coding sequence is TGTGCCAGTTCCGGGACAGCCGAGACCCAGTACTTC. As protein: CASSGTAETQYF.